What follows is one TCR beta chain and its context. The sample comes from a study of T cells after yellow fever vaccination. TCRdb reprocessed the 5' RACE reads via MiXCR and lists one record per CDR3 protein. The sample has a few hundred thousand distinct CDR3 sequences, over 3.5% seen once. V gave up 3 bases and J gave up 6 bases; unmatched junction bases: 6. This CDR3 spans 15 amino acids. Germline CDR1 SGHTA, CDR2 FQGNSA. The rearrangement links TRBV7-2 to TRBJ2-3; TRBD2 matches at 10 bases. This specimen consisted of PBMCs, obtained 5 days after the yellow fever booster vaccination. The receptor was derived from a man in his late teens or twenties who received the YFV17D yellow fever vaccine. The CDR3 DNA is TGTGCCAGCAGCTTCAGCGGGGGGGCCGACGATACGCAGTATTTT. Its translation: CASSFSGGADDTQYF.